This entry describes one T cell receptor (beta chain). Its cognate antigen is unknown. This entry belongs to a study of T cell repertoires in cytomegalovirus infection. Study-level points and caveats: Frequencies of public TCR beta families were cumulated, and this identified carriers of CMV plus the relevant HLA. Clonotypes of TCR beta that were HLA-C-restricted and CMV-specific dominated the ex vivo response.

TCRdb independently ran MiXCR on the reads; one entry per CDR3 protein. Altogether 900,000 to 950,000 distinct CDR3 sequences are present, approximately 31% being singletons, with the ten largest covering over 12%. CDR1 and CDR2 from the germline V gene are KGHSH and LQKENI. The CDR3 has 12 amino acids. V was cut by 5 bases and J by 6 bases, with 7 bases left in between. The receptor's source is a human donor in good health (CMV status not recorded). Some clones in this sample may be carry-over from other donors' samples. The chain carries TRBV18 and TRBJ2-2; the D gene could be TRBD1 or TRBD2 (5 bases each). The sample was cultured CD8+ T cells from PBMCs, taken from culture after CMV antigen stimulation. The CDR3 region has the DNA TGTGCCAGCTCAGGGACGTCCGGGGAGCTGTTTTTT. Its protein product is CASSGTSGELFF.